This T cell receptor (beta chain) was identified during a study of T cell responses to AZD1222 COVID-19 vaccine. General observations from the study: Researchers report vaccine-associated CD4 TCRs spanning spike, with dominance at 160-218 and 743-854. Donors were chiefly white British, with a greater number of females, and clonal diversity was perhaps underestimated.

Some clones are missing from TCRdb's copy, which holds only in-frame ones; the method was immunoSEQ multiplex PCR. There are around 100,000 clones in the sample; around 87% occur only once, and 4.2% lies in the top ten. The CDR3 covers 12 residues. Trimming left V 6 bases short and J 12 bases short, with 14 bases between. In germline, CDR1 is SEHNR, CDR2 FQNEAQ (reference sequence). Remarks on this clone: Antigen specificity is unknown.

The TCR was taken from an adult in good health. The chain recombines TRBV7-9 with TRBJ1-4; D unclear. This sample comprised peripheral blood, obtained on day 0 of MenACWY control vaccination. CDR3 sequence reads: CASRAGGWELFF. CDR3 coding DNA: TGTGCCAGCAGGGCAGGCGGATGGGAACTGTTTTTT.